Below, 6 T cell receptor beta chains from the same sample are listed, as sequenced in a study of shared clonotypes between healthy human individuals. Some clones are missing from TCRdb's copy, which holds only in-frame ones; the method was immunoSEQ multiplex PCR. This table holds a few hundred thousand clones, just over 75% found once. Material for sequencing was PBMCs. The source of these receptors is a middle-aged woman in good health. Some clones in this sample may be carry-over from other donors' samples.

The genes are TRBV5-1 and TRBJ1-1; 7 bases agree with TRBD1. This CDR3 has 14 amino acids. The J segment lost 5 bases and the V segment lost 0 bases, leaving 4 bases of the junction unmatched. Germline values: CDR1 SGHRS, CDR2 YFSETQ. CDR3 DNA: TGCGCCAGCAGCTTGGCCAGGGGGGATACTGAAGCTTTCTTT. It translates to CASSLARGDTEAFF.

Turning to this clone: A much larger clone differs by one base, so this may be a read error. The chain combines TRBV7-2 with TRBJ1-1, with 8 bases lining up with TRBD1. The ends lost 4 bases at V and 5 bases at J; junction bases unmatched: 3. There are 13 residues in the CDR3. Germline V gene data show CDR1 as SGHTA and CDR2 as FQGNSA. CDR3 loop: CASSWRQGTEAFF. The CDR3 DNA is TGTGCCAGCAGCTGGAGACAGGGGACTGAAGCTTTCTTT. The full variable domain, its missing parts supplied by reference TRBV7-2 and TRBJ1-1, is GAGVSQSPSNKVTEKGKDVELRCDPISGHTALYWYRQSLGQGLEFLIYFQGNSAPDKSGLPSDRFSAERTGGSVSTLTIQRTQQEDSAVYLCASSWRQGTEAFFGQGTRLTVV.

A remark on this clone: One base away lies a much larger clone, so this may be a sequencing read error. V usage is TRBV19 and J usage is TRBJ1-5; 9 bases fit TRBD1. The CDR3 runs 16 residues. V lost 6 bases and J lost 5; bases outside the gene matches: 11. From germline, CDR1 is LNHDA and CDR2 SQIVND (reference sequence). CDR3 region: CASRPFTGGDYQPQHF. CDR3 nucleotide sequence: TGTGCCAGTAGACCTTTCACAGGGGGCGATTATCAGCCCCAGCATTTT. The full variable domain, with the rest looked up from reference TRBV19 and TRBJ1-5, is DGGITQSPKYLFRKEGQNVTLSCEQNLNHDAMYWYRQDPGQGLRLIYYSQIVNDFQKGDIAEGYSVSREKKESFPLTVTSAQKNPTAFYLCASRPFTGGDYQPQHFGDGTRLSIL.

The rearrangement joins TRBV5-4 to TRBJ2-2, with a possible D match to TRBD2 (5 bases). There are 14 residues in the CDR3. CDR1 and CDR2 (germline): SGHNT, YYREEE (reference sequence). Trimming took off 0 bases at V and 3 bases at J, with 6 bases between the two ends. CDR3 residues: CASSLGGDTGELFF. The DNA for the CDR3 is TGTGCCAGCAGCTTGGGGGGAGACACCGGGGAGCTGTTTTTT.

This clone was observed once. The gene calls are TRBV11-2 and TRBJ2-7; 7 nucleotides agree with TRBD2. The CDR3 contains 18 residues. Germline loops: CDR1 SGHAT, CDR2 FQNNGV. The V segment lost 5 bases and the J segment 4 bases; nucleotides outside the gene matches: 20. CDR3: CASSPLGRGRGLQYEQYF. The CDR3 coding sequence is TGTGCCAGCAGCCCTTTGGGGAGGGGCAGAGGTCTACAATACGAGCAGTACTTC.

The V gene is TRBV10-3, the J gene TRBJ2-6, with D possibly TRBD1 on 6 matching bases. Trimming cost V 3 bases and J 0 bases, with 6 bases left between them. Germline V CDR1 and CDR2: ENHRY, SYGVKD. The CDR3 is 15 amino acids. In DNA form, the CDR3 reads TGTGCCATCAGTGACAGGGGCTCTGGGGCCAACGTCCTGACTTTC. Its protein product is CAISDRGSGANVLTF.